These T cell receptor beta chains were read from a single sample in a study of T-cell reconstitution after alpha-beta-depleted transplantation in children. TCRdb recomputed calls from the PCR reads with MiXCR, one row per CDR3 protein. The sample contains approximately 170,000 distinct CDR3 sequences, around 10% of which appear only once. The starting material was PBMCs, obtained before TCRalphabeta/CD19-depleted stem cell transplant. The receptors were sampled from a boy younger than 10 with acute myeloid leukemia, due to receive a stem cell transplant. Both conserved end residues are part of each CDR3. The D gene is left open where the match is weak. Size tells how often a clone was seen (once, few, many) or the class of an expanded clone, and some rows leave it out.

J | V | size | D | DNA | CDR3
TRBJ1-1 | TRBV20-1 | many | - | TGCAGTGCTAGAGGATCAGGAATGAACACTGAAGCTTTCTTT | CSARGSGMNTEAFF
TRBJ1-1 | TRBV7-9 | many | TRBD1 | TGTGCCAGCAGTCTTAATCCCCTCTCGACAGGGAGGACTGAAGCTTTCTTT | CASSLNPLSTGRTEAFF
TRBJ1-6 | TRBV2 | many | TRBD1 | TGTGCCAGCAATCGACAGGGTAGAAATTCACCCCTCCACTTT | CASNRQGRNSPLHF
TRBJ2-1 | TRBV20-1 | many | TRBD1 | TGCGCTAACAGGGGCCGGAGCTCCTACAATGAGCAGTTCTTC | CANRGRSSYNEQFF
TRBJ2-7 | TRBV20-1 | many | TRBD1 | TGCAGTGCCCCTTTACAGGGGTCCTCGTACGAGCAGTACTTC | CSAPLQGSSYEQYF
TRBJ2-5 | TRBV20-1 | many | - | TGCAGTGCTAGGTCAGGACAAGAGACCCAGTACTTC | CSARSGQETQYF
TRBJ2-5 | TRBV4-1 | - | - | TGCGCCAGCAGCCAAGAATGGGGGACCCAGTACTTC | CASSQEWGTQYF
TRBJ1-1 | TRBV27 | many | TRBD1 | TGTGCCAGCAGTCTTCCGGGACAGAGGGCTTTCTTT | CASSLPGQRAFF
TRBJ2-1 | TRBV20-1 | many | - | TGCAGTGCGAGCACCCTGACTGTCTCCTACAATGAGCAGTTCTTC | CSASTLTVSYNEQFF
TRBJ2-1 | TRBV4-1 | many | - | TGCGCCAGCAGCCAAGAGCGGGGTAACTACAATGAGCAGTTCTTC | CASSQERGNYNEQFF
TRBJ2-7 | TRBV20-1 | many | - | TGCAGTGCTAGATCTCCCTCGACCCTTACCAATCAGTACTTC | CSARSPSTLTNQYF
TRBJ1-1 | TRBV30 | many | - | TGTGCCTGGAGTATGATAAACACTGAAGCTTTCTTT | CAWSMINTEAFF
TRBJ2-5 | TRBV5-1 | many | TRBD2 | TGCGCCAGTCGACTACCTATACACCTACTAGCGGACCAAGAGACCCAGTACTTC | CASRLPIHLLADQETQYF
TRBJ1-1 | TRBV20-1 | many | TRBD1 | TGCAGTGCTACACCCACAGGGGCGCGGACTGAAGCTTTCTTT | CSATPTGARTEAFF
TRBJ2-1 | TRBV20-1 | few | - | TGCAGTGCTAGAGATCGAGGGGAGGGGGGGCTTTACAATGAGCAGTTCTTC | CSARDRGEGGLYNEQFF
TRBJ1-5 | TRBV9 | many | - | TGTGCCAGCAGCGTAGGAGGGGCGAGCAATCAGCCCCAGCATTTT | CASSVGGASNQPQHF
TRBJ2-1 | TRBV27 | many | - | TGTGCCAGCAAAAAGGAGGGCAGCAATGAGCAGTTCTTC | CASKKEGSNEQFF
TRBJ1-5 | TRBV2 | many | - | TGTGCCAGCAGAAAGGGGATAGGGAGCAATCAGCCCCAGCATTTT | CASRKGIGSNQPQHF
TRBJ2-2 | TRBV7-3 | - | - | TGTGCCAGCAGCCCCCATGGCACCGGGGAGCTGTTTTTT | CASSPHGTGELFF
TRBJ2-2 | TRBV7-8 | many | - | TGTGCCAGCAGCTTAGTTGCGGAGTGGGACACCGGGGAGCTGTTTTTT | CASSLVAEWDTGELFF
TRBJ2-5 | TRBV7-8 | - | - | TGTGCCAGCAGCTTAGAAACAGGGAGGGGATACCAAGAGACCCAGTACTTC | CASSLETGRGYQETQYF
TRBJ1-6 | TRBV12-3/TRBV12-4 | many | TRBD1 | TGTGCCAGCAGTTCTCACGGAACAGGGGGCCGAATTAATTCACCCCTCCACTTT | CASSSHGTGGRINSPLHF
TRBJ2-5 | TRBV5-6 | many | TRBD2 | TGTGCCAGCAGCTTGGCCGCTAGCGGGGAGACCCAGTACTTC | CASSLAASGETQYF
TRBJ1-2 | TRBV7-8 | many | - | TGTGCCAGCAGCTTAGCCTACGGAACGGACGGCTATGGCTACACCTTC | CASSLAYGTDGYGYTF
TRBJ2-3 | TRBV25-1 | many | - | TGTGCCAGCGTTAATAGAGATACGCAGTATTTT | CASVNRDTQYF
TRBJ2-1 | TRBV3-1 | many | - | TGTGCCAGCAGCCAATTCCCACGGACGCGATACAATGAGCAGTTCTTC | CASSQFPRTRYNEQFF
TRBJ2-6 | TRBV5-1 | many | - | TGCGCCAGCAGCTTGGAGCCACAGTCCTCTGGGGCCAACGTCCTGACTTTC | CASSLEPQSSGANVLTF
TRBJ1-5 | TRBV15 | many | - | TGTGCCACCAGCAGACTCAATCAACCCCAGCATTTT | CATSRLNQPQHF
TRBJ2-5 | TRBV12-3/TRBV12-4 | many | - | TGTGCCAGCGGACGCGCAGGGGTAGAGACCCAGTACTTC | CASGRAGVETQYF
TRBJ1-1 | TRBV7-2 | many | - | TGTGCCAGCAGCCTGCAGGCCACTATGAACACTGAAGCTTTCTTT | CASSLQATMNTEAFF
TRBJ1-6 | TRBV20-1 | many | TRBD1 | TGCAGTGCTAGAGCCTACTCCGGGGACAGACCCTATAATTCACCCCTCCACTTT | CSARAYSGDRPYNSPLHF
TRBJ2-2 | TRBV4-2 | many | - | TGTGCCAGCAGCCAAGATGTGGAGGGGGGAAACCCCGGGGAGCTGTTTTTT | CASSQDVEGGNPGELFF
TRBJ1-4 | TRBV5-1 | many | - | TGCGCCAGCAGCCTGGGGCCTGCAACTAATGAAAAACTGTTTTTT | CASSLGPATNEKLFF
TRBJ2-7 | TRBV20-1 | many | - | TGCAGTGCTAGCGCATTGACCTACGAGCAGTACTTC | CSASALTYEQYF
TRBJ2-1 | TRBV5-1 | many | - | TGCGCCAGCAGCTTGGGGGCCCCGGGACCACTGGCGGGGGCTAAGTTCTTC | CASSLGAPGPLAGAKFF
TRBJ2-7 | TRBV27 | many | - | TGTGCCAGCAGTTTAAGGGTCAGCTACGAGCAGTACTTC | CASSLRVSYEQYF
TRBJ2-6 | TRBV3-1 | many | - | TGTGCCAGCAGCCAACCTGGACAAGCTGGGGCCAACGTCCTGACTTTC | CASSQPGQAGANVLTF
TRBJ1-6 | TRBV5-6 | many | - | TGTGCCAGCAGCTTGTTGAGGCCAGTTGATTCACCCCTCCACTTT | CASSLLRPVDSPLHF
TRBJ1-2 | TRBV29-1 | many | TRBD1 | TGCAGCGTTGATCAGGACAGGGATTATGGCTACACCTTC | CSVDQDRDYGYTF
TRBJ2-7 | TRBV5-1 | many | - | TGCGCCAGCAGTAGGTTTACAGGGCCAAACGAGCAGTACTTC | CASSRFTGPNEQYF
TRBJ2-1 | TRBV20-1 | many | TRBD2 | TGCAGTGCCATCCTCGGGACTAATCCCGACAATGAGCAGTTCTTC | CSAILGTNPDNEQFF
TRBJ1-2 | TRBV20-1 | many | TRBD1 | TGCAGTGCTTTGAGACAGGGTAACTATGGCTACACCTTC | CSALRQGNYGYTF
TRBJ2-1 | TRBV11-2 | - | - | TGTGCCAGCAGCTTAGCGGGATACCGAAACAATGAGCAGTTCTTC | CASSLAGYRNNEQFF
TRBJ2-1 | TRBV7-3 | many | TRBD2 | TGTGCCAGCAGCTTAACCCTAGCGGGGGGCAATCCCCATGAGCAGTTCTTC | CASSLTLAGGNPHEQFF
TRBJ2-5 | TRBV5-1 | many | - | TGCGCCAGCAGTACGGCAGAGACCCAGTACTTC | CASSTAETQYF
TRBJ1-1 | TRBV27 | many | - | TGTGCCAGCAGTTTATCGCCACAGGGCAACACTGAAGCTTTCTTT | CASSLSPQGNTEAFF
TRBJ2-1 | TRBV6-5 | many | - | TGTGCCAGCATTTCATCCGGGACAAGAAACAATGAGCAGTTCTTC | CASISSGTRNNEQFF
TRBJ2-5 | TRBV5-1 | many | TRBD2 | TGCGCCAGCAGCCTACCGTGGACTAGCGGGAGAGGAAAGACCCAGTACTTC | CASSLPWTSGRGKTQYF
TRBJ2-1 | TRBV7-2 | many | - | TGTGCCAGCAGCTTAGGAGGGATGGCTGAGCAGTTCTTC | CASSLGGMAEQFF
TRBJ2-1 | TRBV15 | many | TRBD2 | TGTGCCACCAGCTGGGGACTAGCGGACAACAATGAGCAGTTCTTC | CATSWGLADNNEQFF
TRBJ2-1 | TRBV6-1 | many | TRBD1 | TGTGCCAGCACGGACAGGGGGTCTTACAATGAGCAGTTCTTC | CASTDRGSYNEQFF
TRBJ2-1 | TRBV3-1 | many | TRBD2 | TGTGCCAGCAGCCAGGGAGGGAGCTCCTACAATGAGCAGTTCTTC | CASSQGGSSYNEQFF
TRBJ1-2 | TRBV29-1 | many | - | TGCAGCGTTACTACTCAACAGGGTTGGGGCTACACCTTC | CSVTTQQGWGYTF
TRBJ1-2 | TRBV5-1 | few | TRBD1 | TGCGCCAGCGGAATGGACAGGCCCCTTAACTATGGCTACACCTTC | CASGMDRPLNYGYTF
TRBJ2-2 | TRBV4-1 | many | - | TGCGCCAGCAGCCGTTCCGCAGGGGAGAACACCGGGGAGCTGTTTTTT | CASSRSAGENTGELFF
TRBJ2-3 | TRBV5-1 | many | TRBD1 | TGCGCCAGCAGCTTGGAGGGGGCTGGTGCAGATACGCAGTATTTT | CASSLEGAGADTQYF